This T cell receptor beta chain was retrieved from a study of blood T cell repertoires in COVID-19 (dated by TCRdb to about 2020). Some background on the complete study: Samples from collaborators originated in the United States, Italy and Spain and spanned both the acute and convalescent phases of COVID-19. The prospective study material was composed of cDNA or gDNA derived from T cells, B-cell-depleted T cells, or PBMCs. A freely available public database, intended as a resource for researchers studying the immune response to SARS-CoV-2, is where the repertoires were released. A de-identified subject ID, COVID-19 status, age in years and sex were almost always included in the sample metadata. Subjects who had been exposed to COVID-19, were actively infected with it, or had recovered from it provided the deeply sampled blood TCRbeta repertoires that made up the dataset. HLA class I and class II types, where available, came from metadata supplied by the sample provider rather than from assay-based typing. The samples were drawn from two sources: the first 160 participants of the ongoing ImmuneRACE study, and about 1,300 subjects contributed by 6 global collaborators. Study-level results and caveats: Clinical and demographic metadata were provided uncurated, with the amount varying by source and participant.

Participants in the prospective study were aged roughly 18 to 100 years, lived in 24 United States geographic areas, and enrolled through a virtual design. Cohort assignment in the prospective study relied on participant-reported clinical history from a screening survey and a study questionnaire. ImmuneRACE Cohort 3 recovered participants were defined by two consecutive negative NP/OP PCR tests, healthcare professional clearance, or symptom resolution. In the prospective study, mobile phlebotomists collected whole blood, serum and a nasopharyngeal or oropharyngeal swab from each participant. Participants in the prospective study had the option to provide additional blood draws and questionnaires over a roughly 2-month period. Blood samples from the prospective study were shipped frozen or at room temperature prior to DNA extraction. TCRbeta CDR3 regions were amplified from genomic DNA by means of the immunoSEQ Assay, a bias-controlled multiplex PCR. The published analysis was carried out like this. Within the assay, amplification of reference gene primers was used to estimate how many nucleated cells each sample contained. To quantify the absolute abundance of each unique TCRbeta CDR3 rearrangement, sequence reads were collapsed and filtered. For each sample, productive Simpson clonality was calculated by taking the square root of Simpson's diversity index across productive rearrangements. The immuneACCESS repertoire file appears here via TCRdb, limited to in-frame rearrangements. These files lack a portion of the clones; in checked studies, under half of the deficit traces to unresolved V genes, and the cause of the others is not known. V and J calls plus clone size are reproduced from that table; the DNA served to infer D and trimming. The sample profile shows 110,000 to 150,000 clones; roughly 89% of them were found once. Roughly 3.9% of the sample goes to the ten largest clones.

Based on the germline V gene, the CDR1 and CDR2 sequences are SGHAT and FQNNGV. Unmatched junction bases come to 7, with V trimmed by 1 base and J by 5 bases. Its CDR3 holds 15 amino acids, cysteine through phenylalanine. The read is trimmed to its CDR3 DNA, 45 bases read in frame from base 1. Details on this clone: No cognate antigen has been identified for it. The input lacks base qualities; no much larger clone sits a single base away.

The V and J genes are TRBV11-2 and TRBJ1-2; TRBD1 agrees with 7 junctional bases. The specimen was PBMCs or T cells enriched from blood (not recorded which). This receptor was obtained from a man aged 45-60 years who had recovered from COVID-19. CDR3 sequence: CASSLVQGTDYGYTF. The bases are TGTGCCAGCAGCTTAGTACAAGGGACAGATTATGGCTACACCTTC.